This T cell receptor (delta chain) originates from a study of gamma-delta chains in newborns, infants, children. TCRdb reanalyzed the reads using CATT. The sample includes fewer than 15,000 delta-chain clones, around 7% of them seen just once. This clone counts as medium-sized. Different DNA sequences within this sample yield the same CDR3. The CDR3 has 19 amino acids. Unmatched junction bases numbered 5, after V lost 0 bases and J lost 4 bases. Germline V gene data show CDR1 as GEAIGNYY and CDR2 as EKD. The source is a child who was a newborn, infant or young child, either healthy, febrile or measles-vaccinated (not recorded which). Material for sequencing was blood. The genes are TRDV2 and TRDJ3; 13 bases map to TRDD3. For the CDR3, the DNA is TGTGCCTGTGACACCGTACTGGGGGATACGCGGTGGGACACCCGACAGATGTTTTTC. Translation gives CACDTVLGDTRWDTRQMFF.